This record looks at one TCR beta chain sequence and its context. Its antigen remains undetermined. Base qualities were left out, and no much larger clone turns up one base away. The CDR3 starts with the cysteine, ends with the phenylalanine, and has 17 residues. Here the CDR3 DNA is all that survives: 51 bases in frame from base 1. Looking up the germline V gene yields CDR1 SGHDN and CDR2 FVKESK. Trimming costs V 0 bases and J 2 bases, and their ends lie 17 bases apart. This entry is derived from a study of blood T cell repertoires in COVID-19 (TCRdb year 2020). In terms of the full investigation: Collaborator samples came from the United States, Italy and Spain and covered acute and convalescent phases of COVID-19. The repertoires were released in a freely available public database intended as a resource for research on the immune response to SARS-CoV-2. Subjects who had been exposed to COVID-19, were actively infected with it, or had recovered from it provided the deeply sampled blood TCRbeta repertoires that made up the dataset. Nearly every sample came with metadata listing a de-identified subject ID, COVID-19 status, age in years and sex. Where HLA class I and class II types were available, the types were taken from metadata supplied by the sample provider, not from assay-based typing. Samples came from the ongoing ImmuneRACE study (first 160 participants) plus 1,254 subjects from 6 global collaborators. The prospective study material was composed of cDNA or gDNA derived from T cells, B-cell-depleted T cells, or PBMCs.

TCRbeta CDR3 regions were amplified from genomic DNA by means of the immunoSEQ Assay, a bias-controlled multiplex PCR. In the authors' own workflow: Within the assay, amplification of reference gene primers was used to estimate how many nucleated cells each sample contained. To quantify the absolute abundance of each unique TCRbeta CDR3 rearrangement, sequence reads were collapsed and filtered. Productive Simpson clonality was computed per sample as the square root of Simpson's diversity index over productive rearrangements. The source is immuneACCESS, and TCRdb retained only in-frame sequences with V and J called. Part of the clones is not carried over; for the studies checked, unresolved V genes explain less than half of this, and the remainder is unexplained. V and J calls and clone size come straight from that table; D and trimming were deduced from the DNA. This sample gives approximately 190,000 clones in total; roughly 81% of them show up just once. 5.1% of the sample lies in the top ten.

Collaborating institutions collected whole blood in K2EDTA tubes following their own protocols. For TCRbeta analysis, collaborators shipped samples in one of three forms: frozen whole blood, isolated PBMCs, or DNA extracted from either of those sample types. Broad study findings and their caveats: The amount of clinical and demographic metadata varied by source and participant and was provided uncurated.

Rearrangement joined TRBV14 to TRBJ2-7; TRBD1 is perhaps the D gene, given 5 matching bases. The TCR sequence derives from a woman aged 70-85 years with active or convalescent COVID-19. The sequencing input was peripheral blood. The CDR3 in this case is CASSQDWRLGLPYEQYF. Read as DNA, the sequence is TGTGCCAGCAGCCAAGACTGGCGTTTGGGGCTACCCTACGAGCAGTACTTC.